Below are 12 T cell receptor beta chains sequenced from a single sample in a study of shared clonotypes between healthy human individuals. As defined, naive CD8 cells were CD45RO-negative and positively selected for CCR7, with terminally differentiated effector memory CD45RA+ cells excluded. Produced via immunoSEQ multiplex PCR; TCRdb's table is partial and in-frame only. The repertoire holds fewer than 1 million clones, roughly 96% seen once, with over 0.2% in the top ten. The sequencing input was naive CD8+ T cells sorted from blood. These receptors were obtained from a man aged 30-40 years in good health.

The chain carries TRBV5-5 and TRBJ2-5; 8 nucleotides line up with TRBD2. Germline V gives CDR1 SGHKS, CDR2 YYEKEE (reference sequence). J was trimmed by 5 bases and V by 4 bases; bases with no gene match: 13. The CDR3 totals 16 residues. CDR3 nucleotides: TGTGCCAGCAGCGTTGGATTAGCGGGACCGCGGGAGACCCAGTACTTC. Translating it yields CASSVGLAGPRETQYF. The variable domain in full, completed from reference TRBV5-5 and TRBJ2-5, reads DAGVTQSPTHLIKTRGQQVTLRCSPISGHKSVSWYQQVLGQGPQFIFQYYEKEERGRGNFPDRFSARQFPNYSSELNVNALLLGDSALYLCASSVGLAGPRETQYFGPGTRLLVL.

The V and J genes are TRBV5-1 and TRBJ2-7; D perhaps matches TRBD1 (5 bases). The CDR3 extends over 14 amino acids. V lost 0 bases to trimming and J lost 3 bases, with 10 bases between them. Germline-derived CDR1 and CDR2 are SGHRS and YFSETQ. This chain's CDR3 is CASSLGLQDYEQYF. CDR3 nucleotides: TGCGCCAGCAGCTTGGGCCTACAGGACTACGAGCAGTACTTC.

The chain employs TRBV30 and TRBJ2-7; TRBD2 agrees at 11 bases. This CDR3 has 17 residues. Germline trimming cut 2 bases from V and 3 bases from J; bases unmatched to any gene: 12. Germline lookup yields CDR1 GTSNPN and CDR2 SVGIG (reference sequence). Here the CDR3 DNA reads TGTGCCTGGAGTCGCCTCCTACTAGCGGGAGCAAGCTACGAGCAGTACTTC. Translation: CAWSRLLLAGASYEQYF.

The chain uses TRBV18 and TRBJ2-7; no definite D call. Deletions cut 4 bases from V and 2 bases from J, with 21 bases between. This CDR3 has 17 residues. Germline CDR1 reads KGHSH; CDR2 reads LQKENI. The CDR3, as DNA: TGTGCCAGCTCACAATTCAGTGCGTGGGCAGAACCCTACGAGCAGTACTTC. This sequence encodes CASSQFSAWAEPYEQYF.

V usage is TRBV10-3 and J usage is TRBJ2-4, with 9 bases matching TRBD1. The V segment lost 0 bases and the J segment 8 bases; nucleotides outside the gene matches: 5. The CDR3 is made up of 15 amino acids. From germline, CDR1 is ENHRY and CDR2 SYGVKD. CDR3 amino acids: CAISESPGQGHIQYF. CDR3 bases: TGTGCCATCAGTGAGTCACCGGGACAGGGTCACATTCAGTACTTC.

The chain uses TRBV28 and TRBJ2-3; TRBD2 might be the D (6 bases). Deletions cut 5 bases from V and 2 bases from J, with 17 bases between. The CDR3 consists of 16 residues. CDR1 is MDHEN, CDR2 SYDVKM, per germline. CDR3 DNA sequence: TGTGCCAGCAGTCGGGTCTTAGGCGGGGTCACAGATACGCAGTATTTT. The encoded protein is CASSRVLGGVTDTQYF.

The genes are TRBV4-1 and TRBJ1-1; maybe TRBD1 (6 bases). V dropped 8 bases and J dropped 4 bases, with 20 bases sitting between them. Germline V CDR1 and CDR2: MGHRA, YSYEKL. CDR3 length: 15 amino acids. Here the CDR3 DNA reads TGCGCCAGCCTATCGGGGGCAGGGGCGAGCACTGAAGCTTTCTTT. Translated: CASLSGAGASTEAFF.

The J gene is TRBJ2-7, the V gene TRBV4-1, with 8 bases fitting TRBD2. Trimming took 0 bases from V and 1 from J; bases not matched to a gene: 5. This CDR3 contains 16 residues. Germline CDR1 MGHRA, CDR2 YSYEKL. In nucleotides, the CDR3 is TGCGCCAGCAGCCAAGATCGGGGACTAGGTTCCTACGAGCAGTACTTC. Translated, it gives CASSQDRGLGSYEQYF.

The chain is built from TRBV6-6 and TRBJ1-3; D perhaps matches TRBD1 (6 bases). CDR3 length: 13 amino acids. Germline V gives CDR1 MNHNY, CDR2 SVGAGI (reference sequence). Trimming took 8 bases from V and 8 from J, leaving 16 bases between them. In DNA form, the CDR3 reads TGTGCCAGCTCTGGGACAACTGGGGACACCATATATTTT. This sequence encodes CASSGTTGDTIYF.

With respect to this clone: In the same sample, other DNA sequences code for this CDR3. V is TRBV7-6 and J is TRBJ2-7; 14 positions agree with TRBD2. Trimming removed 5 bases from V and 3 bases from J; junction bases left unmatched: 3. This CDR3 has 15 residues. Germline assignment: CDR1 SGHVS and CDR2 FNYEAQ. CDR3 sequence reads: CASSPGTSGSYEQYF. The CDR3 bases are TGTGCCAGCAGCCCAGGGACTAGCGGGAGCTACGAGCAGTACTTC. Looking up the rest from reference TRBV7-6 and TRBJ2-7 gives the full variable domain: GAGVSQSPRYKVTKRGQDVALRCDPISGHVSLYWYRQALGQGPEFLTYFNYEAQQDKSGLPNDRFSAERPEGSISTLTIQRTEQRDSAMYRCASSPGTSGSYEQYFGPGTRLTVT.

Of note for this clone: The sample contains more than one DNA sequence encoding this CDR3. The rearrangement links TRBV7-2 to TRBJ1-1; D gene ambiguous. There are 13 residues in the CDR3. The germline V gene has CDR1 SGHTA and CDR2 FQGNSA. The V end was cut by 3 bases, the J end by 4 bases, with 9 bases between. The CDR3 nucleotides read TGTGCCAGCAGCTTGAGAGGTTTCACTGAAGCTTTCTTT. This encodes CASSLRGFTEAFF. The whole variable domain, remainder taken from reference TRBV7-2 and TRBJ1-1, is GAGVSQSPSNKVTEKGKDVELRCDPISGHTALYWYRQSLGQGLEFLIYFQGNSAPDKSGLPSDRFSAERTGGSVSTLTIQRTQQEDSAVYLCASSLRGFTEAFFGQGTRLTVV.

The chain recombines TRBV27 with TRBJ2-2; either TRBD1 or TRBD2 may fit D (6 bases each). Germline-derived CDR1 and CDR2 are MNHEY and SMNVEV (reference sequence). The ends were cut back, 7 bases at V and 4 bases at J, with 16 bases in the middle. The CDR3 has 15 residues. CDR3 DNA: TGTGCCAGCACCCAGGAGGGGGAGAGCACCGGGGAGCTGTTTTTT. Translating it yields CASTQEGESTGELFF.